Below, one T cell receptor (beta chain) is given with its context. Its antigen is unknown. This specimen belongs to a study of shared clonotypes between healthy human individuals. Study information: Per donor, three plates held CD4 naive cells, three held CD4 memory, two held CD8 naive and one held CD8 memory.

Produced via immunoSEQ multiplex PCR; TCRdb's table is partial and in-frame only. Counted here are a few million clones, approximately 94% occurring once; the ten biggest clones make up 0.1% to 0.15%. The CDR3 is 13 amino acids. Trimming cost V 7 bases and J 4 bases, with 11 bases left between them. The germline V gene has CDR1 LNHNV and CDR2 YYDKDF (reference sequence). Study outcomes and limitations: Non-shared clonotypes had lower generation probabilities than those shared by all four donors.

The rearrangement links TRBV15 to TRBJ1-3; weak D call: TRBD1 (6 bases). The receptor comes from a man younger than 35 in good health. Sequencing was carried out using naive CD4+ T cells sorted from blood. Indicated subset: CD45RA+ positively selected. The CDR3 spells CATTEGGGNTIYF. In DNA form, the CDR3 reads TGTGCCACCACGGAGGGGGGCGGAAACACCATATATTTT.